This T cell receptor beta chain stems from a study of T cell responses to AZD1222 COVID-19 vaccine. Profiled with immunoSEQ multiplex PCR; TCRdb holds only in-frame clones, not every one. The sample yields more than 75,000 clones, about 83% seen once. The CDR3 is made up of 18 amino acids. The germline V gene encodes CDR1 SGHAT and CDR2 FQNNGV. The germline V and J ends were trimmed by 4 bases and 2 bases, with 24 bases remaining between them. Study findings and constraints: CD4 TCRs linked to vaccination spanned spike, dominating at 160-218 and 743-854. As reported, nearly half of all spike-specific TCRs target variant regions that are unmutated.

Details on this clone: The antigen is not known.

This sequence joins TRBV11-2 and TRBJ2-7, with D tentatively TRBD2 (5 bases). The receptor was isolated from an adult who received the AZD1222 COVID-19 vaccine. The sequencing here drew on peripheral blood, taken 28 days after the second AZD1222 dose. This CDR3 is CASSSYYFLGLRAYEQYF. In DNA, the CDR3 is TGTGCCAGCAGCTCCTACTATTTTTTAGGGTTGCGGGCCTACGAGCAGTACTTC.